Sequencing of this T cell receptor beta chain was carried out in a study of regulatory dendritic cells for organ transplantation. Findings and caveats of the study: Memory T cells were less diverse than naive, with memory CD8+ most oligoclonal. Mature dendritic cells appeared to drive more memory CD8+ clonal expansion than regulatory ones.

Libraries were prepared by immunoSEQ multiplex PCR; TCRdb keeps only in-frame clonotypes and omits some of them. Among approximately 35,000 clones, around nine tenths were seen once, and the ten largest hold 0.055% to 0.08%. On this clone itself: Antigen unknown.

In germline, CDR1 is KGHSH, CDR2 LQKENI. The CDR3 spans 15 residues. V gave up 3 bases and J gave up 1 base, with 7 bases separating them. This clonotype originated in a human donor in good health. This sequence joins TRBV18 and TRBJ1-6; D is perhaps TRBD1 (5 bases). Sample: naive CD4+ T cells from blood. Stated subset: CD45RA+ naive T cells. The CDR3: CASSPQGSYNSPLHF. The CDR3 nucleotides are TGTGCCAGCTCACCGCAGGGATCCTATAATTCACCCCTCCACTTT.